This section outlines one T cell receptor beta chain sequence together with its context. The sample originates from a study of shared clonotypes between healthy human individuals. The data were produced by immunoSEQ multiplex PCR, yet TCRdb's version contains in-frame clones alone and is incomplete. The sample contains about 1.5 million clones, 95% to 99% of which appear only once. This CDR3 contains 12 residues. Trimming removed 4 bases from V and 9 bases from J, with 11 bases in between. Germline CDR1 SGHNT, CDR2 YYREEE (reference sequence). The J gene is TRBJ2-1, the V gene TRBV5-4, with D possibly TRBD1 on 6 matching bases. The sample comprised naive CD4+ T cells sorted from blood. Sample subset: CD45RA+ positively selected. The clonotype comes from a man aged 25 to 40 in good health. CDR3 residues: CASSRTEGEQFF. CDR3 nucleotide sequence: TGTGCCAGCAGCCGGACAGAGGGTGAGCAGTTCTTC.